The present TCR beta chain was sequenced within a study of cytomegalovirus exposure and HLA in healthy donors. Study conclusions and caveats: Some V segments, including TRBV6-2 and TRBV6-3, were excluded as indistinguishable. TCR association rates varied by HLA locus in a later analysis, with DRB1 highest and HLA-C lowest. A few chains tied to CMV proved CMV antigen-specific in vitro.

A multiplex PCR was run with 60 Vbeta primers and 13 Jbeta primers. Produced via immunoSEQ multiplex PCR; TCRdb's table is partial and in-frame only. The repertoire has approximately 140,000 clones, about four fifths of them found once; the top ten carry 5.5% to 7%. CDR1 and CDR2 from the germline V gene are MDHEN and SYDVKM. This CDR3 has 15 residues. With 10 bases removed from V and 3 bases from J, the gap between germline ends came to 18 bases. Points on this clone: What it binds is not known.

The receptor was isolated from a woman in her thirties or forties in good health and CMV-seropositive. The sequenced sample was PBMCs. The chain recombines TRBV28 with TRBJ2-2; D might be TRBD1 (5 bases). CDR3 nucleotide sequence: TGTGCCACCAACGGTGGGGCGAGGTACACCGGGGAGCTGTTTTTT. Its translation is CATNGGARYTGELFF.